This T cell receptor beta chain was sequenced during a study of radiotherapy plus CTLA-4 blockade in lung cancer. The overall study: Disease control was present in under 35% of patients, and objective responses in roughly 17%. Study conclusions and caveats: Expansion of tumor-derived TCR clones was observed in blood after radiotherapy plus ipilimumab.

The assay was immunoSEQ multiplex PCR, and TCRdb's table has in-frame clones only and misses some. The data show about 100,000 clones, about 83% seen once. Germline assignment: CDR1 SGHTA and CDR2 FQGNSA. CDR3 length equals 16 residues. The ends lost 6 bases at V and 0 bases at J; junction bases unmatched: 6. Notes on this clone: Its antigen is as yet unknown.

The chain combines TRBV7-2 with TRBJ2-3; 10 bases are shared with TRBD1. The receptor comes from a human donor with non-small cell lung cancer who had stable disease on radiotherapy plus ipilimumab. Source: peripheral blood, taken from a patient treated with radiotherapy plus ipilimumab. The chain's CDR3 is CASSLGTGASTDTQYF. In DNA form, the CDR3 reads TGTGCCAGCAGTTTGGGGACAGGGGCTAGCACAGATACGCAGTATTTT.